Below, one T cell receptor beta chain is given with its context. The sample comes from a study of OX40 agonist ivuxolimab in advanced cancers. Study context: Ivuxolimab, which patients received intravenously every 2 weeks, was dosed at 0.01 to 10 mg/kg. The group had a mean age of 60 years, ranged from about 20 to 90, and was roughly 80% male.

Sequenced by immunoSEQ multiplex PCR; TCRdb stores in-frame clones only, minus some. This table holds tens of thousands of clones, approximately 91% found once. CDR1 and CDR2 from the germline V gene are LNHNV and YYDKDF (reference sequence). The trim removed 1 base at V and 7 bases at J, leaving 19 bases unmatched. The CDR3 is made up of 19 amino acids. The clonotype was recovered from an adult with an advanced solid tumor such as melanoma, head and neck, liver or kidney cancer. This chain joins TRBV15 and TRBJ2-1, with TRBD2 matching over 7 bases. The source material was CD4+ or CD8+ T cells sorted from blood, sampled in a trial of the OX40 agonist ivuxolimab. The CDR3 protein is CATSRGLADRTPGLNEQFF. Here the CDR3 DNA reads TGTGCCACCAGCAGAGGACTAGCCGACCGGACTCCTGGTTTGAATGAGCAGTTCTTC.